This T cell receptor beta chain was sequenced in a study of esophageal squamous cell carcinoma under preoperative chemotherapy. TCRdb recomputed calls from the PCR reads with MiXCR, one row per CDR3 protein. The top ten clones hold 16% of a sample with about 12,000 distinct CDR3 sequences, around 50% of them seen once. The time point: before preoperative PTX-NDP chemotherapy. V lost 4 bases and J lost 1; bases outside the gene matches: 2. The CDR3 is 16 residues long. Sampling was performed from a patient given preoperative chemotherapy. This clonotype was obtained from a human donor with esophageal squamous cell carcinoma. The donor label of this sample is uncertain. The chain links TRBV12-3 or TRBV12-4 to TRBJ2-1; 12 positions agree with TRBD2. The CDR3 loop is CASSSTSGGSYNEQFF. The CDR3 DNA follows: TGTGCCAGCAGTTCGACTAGCGGGGGATCCTACAATGAGCAGTTCTTC.